This T cell receptor (beta chain) originates from a study of cytomegalovirus exposure and HLA in healthy donors. Primers for the PCR totalled 60 Vbeta and 13 Jbeta. The repertoire was sequenced with immunoSEQ multiplex PCR; TCRdb's copy has only in-frame clones and lacks some. The data show some 120,000 clones, and the top ten clones hold approximately 2.6%. As regards this clone: The sample holds other DNA sequences that translate to the same CDR3.

This clonotype originated in a young man in good health and CMV-seronegative. Sequencing was carried out using PBMCs.

This CDR3 reads CASSKTSLASGENIQYF. The CDR3, as DNA: TGTGCCAGCAGCAAAACCTCTTTGGCTAGCGGTGAAAACATTCAGTACTTC. The genes are TRBV21-1 and TRBJ2-4; the table assigns TRBD2, which was not confirmed against the DNA. TRBV21-1 is tagged as a pseudogene. The CDR3 totals 17 residues.